The 17 T cell receptor beta chains below come from one sample, sequenced in a study of shared clonotypes between healthy human individuals. Data came from immunoSEQ multiplex PCR; TCRdb stores just in-frame clones and leaves some out. The sample contains over a million clones, approximately 98.5% of which appear only once. Specimen: naive CD4+ T cells sorted from blood. The sample's subset: CD45RA+ positively selected. The receptors derive from a man younger than 45 in good health.

The rearrangement joins TRBV6-5 to TRBJ1-5, with D perhaps matching TRBD1 (5 bases). Germline assignment: CDR1 MNHEY and CDR2 SVGAGI. This CDR3 comprises 14 residues. V shed 6 bases and J shed 7 bases, with 16 bases lying between them. The CDR3 coding sequence is TGTGCCAGCAGAGCCCGGGGGAGTCGGCAGCCCCAGCATTTT. Protein: CASRARGSRQPQHF.

The chain combines TRBV4-1 with TRBJ2-1; possibly TRBD2 for D (6 bases). Trimming took off 5 bases at V and 4 bases at J, with 21 bases between the two ends. The CDR3 consists of 17 residues. The germline gives CDR1 MGHRA, CDR2 YSYEKL. The CDR3: CASSSAWAGTVYNEQFF. Written as DNA, the CDR3 is TGCGCCAGCAGCTCGGCGTGGGCGGGAACGGTATACAATGAGCAGTTCTTC.

The chain couples TRBV5-5 to TRBJ2-7; D unclear. V was clipped by 7 bases and J by 3 bases, with 17 bases between them. CDR3 length: 14 amino acids. CDR1 and CDR2 (germline): SGHKS, YYEKEE (reference sequence). The CDR3, as DNA: TGTGCCAGCCTTTCCGAGACACGGAACTACGAGCAGTACTTC. Protein sequence: CASLSETRNYEQYF.

CDR3 protein: CASANNEQFF. The DNA of the CDR3 is TGTGCCAGCGCAAACAATGAGCAGTTCTTC. This chain links TRBV6-1 with TRBJ2-1; D unclear. This CDR3 spans 10 amino acids. Germline V gives CDR1 MNHNS, CDR2 SASEGT. Deletions cut 8 bases from V and 5 bases from J, with 4 bases between.

This rearrangement joins TRBV4-1 to TRBJ2-3, with 15 bases lining up with TRBD2. The CDR3 sequence is 14 residues long. V lost 8 bases, J lost 3 bases, and 0 bases stayed unmatched. Per the germline V gene, CDR1 is MGHRA and CDR2 is YSYEKL. The CDR3 DNA reads TGCGCCAGCGGACTAGCGGGAGGGACAGATACGCAGTATTTT. This translates into CASGLAGGTDTQYF.

This clone was recorded only once. This rearrangement joins TRBV2 to TRBJ1-5; possible D gene TRBD1, 5 bases. The CDR3 covers 15 residues. V lost 0 bases, J lost 6 bases, and 12 bases lay in between. Germline V gene sequence: CDR1 SNHLY, CDR2 FYNNEI. CDR3 protein: CASSEALGGGQPQHF. The CDR3 DNA follows: TGTGCCAGCAGTGAAGCGCTGGGCGGGGGTCAGCCCCAGCATTTT.

The chain is built from TRBV5-1 and TRBJ2-1, with 9 bases fitting TRBD2. Germline V gene lookup returns CDR1 SGHRS and CDR2 YFSETQ. V was clipped by 4 bases and J by 4 bases; unmatched bases: 9. This CDR3 region has 16 residues. The CDR3 sequence is CASSPGPSGVYNEQFF. The CDR3 nucleotides read TGCGCCAGCAGCCCGGGCCCTAGCGGGGTATACAATGAGCAGTTCTTC. Full variable domain (remainder filled in from reference TRBV5-1 and TRBJ2-1): KAGVTQTPRYLIKTRGQQVTLSCSPISGHRSVSWYQQTPGQGLQFLFEYFSETQRNKGNFPGRFSGRQFSNSRSEMNVSTLELGDSALYLCASSPGPSGVYNEQFFGPGTRLTVL.

This chain joins TRBV5-1 and TRBJ2-7; TRBD1 aligns across 10 bases. The ends lost 7 bases at V and 0 bases at J; junction bases unmatched: 4. The length of the CDR3 is 14 residues. Per germline, CDR1 SGHRS and CDR2 YFSETQ. CDR3 in DNA: TGCGCCAGCGCGAGGACAGGGGGCTCCTACGAGCAGTACTTC. It is translated as CASARTGGSYEQYF. Combining the CDR3 with reference TRBV5-1 and TRBJ2-7 gives the whole variable domain KAGVTQTPRYLIKTRGQQVTLSCSPISGHRSVSWYQQTPGQGLQFLFEYFSETQRNKGNFPGRFSGRQFSNSRSEMNVSTLELGDSALYLCASARTGGSYEQYFGPGTRLTVT.

This rearrangement joins TRBV6-4 to TRBJ2-6, with 9 positions matching TRBD1. CDR3 size: 17 residues. Losses at the gene ends were 9 bases for V and 1 base for J; bases not matched to a gene: 10. The germline V gene encodes CDR1 MRHNA and CDR2 SNTAGT. The CDR3 region is CASSPGQGQSGANVLTF. The CDR3 coding sequence is TGTGCCAGTTCCCCGGGACAGGGACAGTCTGGGGCCAACGTCCTGACTTTC.

The chain uses TRBV6-1 and TRBJ2-1, with D unclear. This CDR3 comprises 13 residues. Trimming left V 5 bases short and J 7 bases short, with 12 bases between. In germline, CDR1 is MNHNS, CDR2 SASEGT. The chain's CDR3 is CASSNRGGNEQFF. The CDR3 nucleotides are TGTGCCAGCAGTAACCGTGGTGGAAATGAGCAGTTCTTC.

The chain employs TRBV27 and TRBJ2-3; D is uncertain. The CDR3 extends over 10 amino acids. In germline, CDR1 is MNHEY, CDR2 SMNVEV (reference sequence). Trimming shortened V by 4 bases and J by 7 bases, and 3 bases separated the two germline ends. The CDR3 loop is CASSWYTQYF. CDR3 nucleotide sequence: TGTGCCAGCAGTTGGTATACGCAGTATTTT.

The chain carries TRBV10-1 and TRBJ2-5; weak D call: TRBD1 (5 bases). CDR3 size: 15 residues. Germline loops: CDR1 WNHNN, CDR2 SYGVQD (reference sequence). Trimming removed 4 bases from V and 1 base from J, with 13 bases in between. The CDR3 nucleotides are TGCGCCAGCAGTGGTCAGGGCCTGATCCAAGAGACCCAGTACTTC. This gives the protein CASSGQGLIQETQYF.

This chain links TRBV7-2 with TRBJ2-3; 7 bases align to TRBD2. The V and J ends lost 1 base and 6 bases, in that order; junction bases with no gene match: 10. This CDR3 is built from 16 residues. Germline CDR1 reads SGHTA; CDR2 reads FQGNSA. The CDR3 DNA follows: TGTGCCAGCAGCTTAGGGTCTCGCGGGAGTCTCGATACGCAGTATTTT. Translated: CASSLGSRGSLDTQYF.

The V gene is TRBV12-5, the J gene TRBJ2-7; 8 bases agree with TRBD1. V gave up 6 bases and J gave up 7 bases; unmatched junction bases: 11. CDR1 and CDR2 (germline): LGHNT, FRNRAP. The CDR3 is 14 residues long. The CDR3 reads CASGTTGASGEQYF. In nucleotides, the CDR3 is TGTGCTAGTGGGACGACAGGGGCTTCAGGAGAGCAGTACTTC. The entire variable domain, with the rest obtained from reference TRBV12-5 and TRBJ2-7, is as follows: DARVTQTPRHKVTEMGQEVTMRCQPILGHNTVFWYRQTMMQGLELLAYFRNRAPLDDSGMPKDRFSAEMPDATLATLKIQPSEPRDSAVYFCASGTTGASGEQYFGPGTRLTVT.

V and J are TRBV7-2 and TRBJ2-4; TRBD1 is a possible D gene (6 bases). The CDR3 length is 14 residues. Germline CDR1 reads SGHTA; CDR2 reads FQGNSA. V was cut by 4 bases and J by 0 bases, with 7 bases left in between. Here the CDR3 DNA reads TGTGCCAGCAGCTGGACAGTAGCCAAAAACATTCAGTACTTC. It encodes CASSWTVAKNIQYF.

The chain links TRBV7-9 to TRBJ2-3, with TRBD2 as a possible D gene (6 bases). CDR3 length equals 14 residues. Per the germline V gene, CDR1 is SEHNR and CDR2 is FQNEAQ (reference sequence). The V and J ends lost 4 bases and 3 bases respectively, with 11 bases between them. CDR3 sequence reads: CASSSVLATDTQYF. The CDR3 DNA is TGTGCCAGCAGCTCAGTACTAGCTACAGATACGCAGTATTTT.

The genes are TRBV9 and TRBJ2-3; 11 bases are a match to TRBD1. The CDR3 sequence is 14 residues long. With 7 bases clipped from V and 4 bases from J, the junction kept 5 bases outside the gene matches. Germline CDR1 SGDLS, CDR2 YYNGEE. This chain's CDR3 is CASSRDRGSDTQYF. CDR3 nucleotide sequence: TGTGCCAGCTCCCGGGACAGGGGGTCAGATACGCAGTATTTT.